The 32 T cell receptor beta chains presented below share a single source sample, sequenced in a study of T cell responses to AZD1222 COVID-19 vaccine (dated by TCRdb to the early 2020s). Receptor amplification or capture employed the immunoSEQ multiplex PCR assay. TCRdb limited this immuneACCESS table to in-frame rearrangements with V and J called. A share of clones is missing; checked studies link under half to unresolved V genes, and the rest is unexplained. The sample yields around 210,000 clones; around 94% were counted once. The ten largest account for over 1.5% of the sample. The time point label of this sample denotes: about 28 days (+/-7) after the second vaccine dose. Sample treatment or condition, as interpreted from the label and publication: meningococcal conjugate vaccine given as trial control. The source was peripheral blood, collected 28 days after the second dose of the MenACWY control vaccine. The receptors were sampled from an adult who received the MenACWY meningococcal vaccine as a control.

V and J are TRBV9 and TRBJ2-7; D is unresolved. Germline CDR1 SGDLS, CDR2 YYNGEE. Trimming took 0 bases from V and 0 from J, leaving 7 bases between them. This CDR3 contains 14 residues. CDR3: CASSVALGSYEQYF. The CDR3, as DNA: TGTGCCAGCAGCGTAGCTCTAGGCTCCTACGAGCAGTACTTC.

This clone occurred once. The chain combines TRBV7-6 with TRBJ1-3; 8 nucleotides line up with TRBD1. Germline V gene lookup returns CDR1 SGHVS and CDR2 FNYEAQ. Unmatched junction bases numbered 6, after V lost 1 base and J lost 4 bases. This CDR3 comprises 16 residues. CDR3 in amino acids: CASSLGQGIVGNTIYF. The CDR3 DNA reads TGTGCCAGCAGCTTAGGACAGGGGATAGTCGGAAACACCATATATTTT.

The rearrangement links TRBV15 to TRBJ1-5; the D gene is possibly TRBD1 (6 bases). Between the trimmed V and J ends, which lost 0 bases and 7 bases, there was a span of 19 bases. CDR3 length equals 17 residues. Germline V gene lookup returns CDR1 LNHNV and CDR2 YYDKDF (reference sequence). CDR3 DNA: TGTGCCACCAGCAGAGATCAGTTCACGGCAGGGGAACAGCCCCAGCATTTT. It translates to CATSRDQFTAGEQPQHF.

V usage is TRBV5-6 and J usage is TRBJ2-7, with 7 bases matching TRBD2. Germline V gives CDR1 SGHDT, CDR2 YYEEEE. CDR3 length: 15 residues. V gave up 4 bases and J gave up 2 bases; unmatched junction bases: 9. The CDR3 nucleotides read TGTGCCAGCAGCAAATTTTCTAGCGGAACCTACGAGCAGTACTTC. Its protein product is CASSKFSSGTYEQYF.

The genes are TRBV6-4 and TRBJ2-7, with 7 bases identical to TRBD1. The CDR3 is 18 residues long. V dropped 0 bases and J dropped 0; count of bases not matched to a gene: 11. The V gene's germline CDR1 is MRHNA and CDR2 SNTAGT. This CDR3 is CASSDSRQGVPSSYEQYF. The CDR3 DNA reads TGTGCCAGCAGTGACTCGCGACAGGGAGTCCCGAGCTCCTACGAGCAGTACTTC.

This chain joins TRBV20-1 and TRBJ2-7; D is unresolved. The CDR3 runs 13 residues. Trimming removed 3 bases at V and 2 bases at J, with 11 bases between. Per germline, CDR1 DFQATT and CDR2 SNEGSKA (reference sequence). CDR3 loop: CSASVGNTYEQYF. The CDR3 bases are TGCAGTGCTAGTGTGGGAAACACCTACGAGCAGTACTTC.

This chain links TRBV4-3 with TRBJ1-1; no reliable D call. CDR1 and CDR2 from the germline V gene are LGHNA and YSLEER. The CDR3 covers 14 residues. The V and J ends lost 0 bases and 6 bases respectively, with 11 bases between them. CDR3 residues: CASSQDRGRAEAFF. CDR3 DNA: TGCGCCAGCAGCCAAGATCGTGGAAGGGCTGAAGCTTTCTTT.

This chain joins TRBV6-5 and TRBJ2-1; D is undetermined. Germline values: CDR1 MNHEY, CDR2 SVGAGI. V lost 0 bases to trimming and J lost 2 bases, with 8 bases between them. This CDR3 comprises 15 residues. The CDR3: CASSYSWSPYNEQFF. CDR3 DNA sequence: TGTGCCAGCAGTTACTCGTGGTCACCCTACAATGAGCAGTTCTTC.

The J gene is TRBJ2-2, the V gene TRBV14, with D possibly matching TRBD2 (5 bases). Germline V gives CDR1 SGHDN, CDR2 FVKESK. This CDR3 region has 16 residues. V lost 4 bases, J lost 1 base, and 13 bases lay in between. This CDR3 is CASSLSRSGNTGELFF. CDR3 coding DNA: TGTGCCAGCAGCCTTTCACGGAGCGGGAACACCGGGGAGCTGTTTTTT.

The chain employs TRBV9 and TRBJ2-5; D is unresolved. CDR1 and CDR2 from the germline V gene are SGDLS and YYNGEE. Trimming stripped 3 bases from V and 4 bases from J, with 7 bases between. This CDR3 has 12 amino acids. CDR3 DNA: TGTGCCAGCAGCGGGGTTCGAGAGACCCAGTACTTC. Its translation: CASSGVRETQYF.

This clone appeared a single time. This sequence joins TRBV15 and TRBJ2-1; 9 bases align to TRBD2. Germline V gene data show CDR1 as LNHNV and CDR2 as YYDKDF (reference sequence). This CDR3 region has 15 residues. The V and J ends lost 5 bases and 6 bases, in that order; junction bases with no gene match: 8. The CDR3 protein is CATSSGTSGFNEQFF. Written as DNA, the CDR3 is TGTGCCACCAGCTCCGGTACTAGCGGGTTCAATGAGCAGTTCTTC.

The chain uses TRBV25-1 and TRBJ2-3; D remains unclear. This CDR3 has 13 amino acids. V lost 6 bases to trimming and J lost 6 bases, with 13 bases between them. Germline V gene data show CDR1 as MGHDK and CDR2 as SYGVNS. Here the CDR3 DNA reads TGTGCCAGCAGGGCCACCGGAGCCGATACGCAGTATTTT. Amino acid sequence: CASRATGADTQYF.

The CDR3 sequence is CASSLVLAGGGVLNEQFF. The CDR3 region has the DNA TGTGCCAGCAGCTTAGTTCTAGCGGGAGGAGGTGTTTTAAATGAGCAGTTCTTC. This chain connects TRBV7-8 to TRBJ2-1, with 11 bases fitting TRBD2. The length of the CDR3 is 18 residues. V shed 1 base, J shed 7 bases, and the junction held 12 bases outside the gene matches. Germline CDR1 is SGHVS and CDR2 is FQNEAQ.

The rearrangement joins TRBV10-1 to TRBJ2-7; D gene unclear. V lost 8 bases to trimming and J lost 4 bases, with 9 bases between them. The CDR3 loop spans 11 amino acids. Looked up from germline, CDR1 is WNHNN and CDR2 is SYGVQD (reference sequence). The CDR3 sequence: CASVQKYEQYF. CDR3 DNA: TGCGCCAGCGTGCAAAAATACGAGCAGTACTTC.

The chain carries TRBV28 and TRBJ2-1; D ambiguous. CDR3 size: 12 residues. Germline V gene data show CDR1 as MDHEN and CDR2 as SYDVKM. Trimming removed 4 bases from V and 12 bases from J, with 13 bases in between. CDR3: CASSSPLLGQFF. The CDR3 nucleotides read TGTGCCAGCAGTTCTCCCCTCCTGGGGCAGTTCTTC.

This chain links TRBV2 with TRBJ2-2, with 8 positions matching TRBD1. The length of the CDR3 is 14 residues. With 4 bases clipped from V and 5 bases from J, the junction kept 3 bases outside the gene matches. Looked up from germline, CDR1 is SNHLY and CDR2 is FYNNEI. Here the CDR3 DNA reads TGTGCCAGCAGTGTACGGACAGGGACCGGGGAGCTGTTTTTT. It codes for CASSVRTGTGELFF.

The chain joins TRBV5-1 to TRBJ2-6; D is unresolved. V gave up 2 bases and J gave up 1 base, with 10 bases separating them. CDR1 and CDR2 from the germline V gene are SGHRS and YFSETQ. This CDR3 comprises 16 residues. The CDR3 DNA reads TGCGCCAGCAGCTTTGGTCAGGTGTCTGGGGCCAACGTCCTGACTTTC. This codes for CASSFGQVSGANVLTF.

The chain joins TRBV29-1 to TRBJ1-2, with no clear D. Trimming stripped 4 bases from V and 0 bases from J, with 12 bases between. The germline V gene encodes CDR1 SQVTM and CDR2 ANQGSEA. The CDR3 is 14 amino acids. CDR3: CSVASAVANYGYTF. The DNA for the CDR3 is TGCAGCGTTGCGTCGGCAGTCGCTAACTATGGCTACACCTTC.

In DNA form, the CDR3 reads TGTGCCAGCAGCCTAACGGGGGAGCGAACAGACATTCAGTACTTC. This translates into CASSLTGERTDIQYF. This chain connects TRBV7-9 to TRBJ2-4; tentative D call: TRBD2 (6 bases). CDR1 SEHNR and CDR2 FQNEAQ come from the germline V gene (reference sequence). V shed 5 bases and J shed 8 bases, with 19 bases lying between them. The CDR3 totals 15 residues.

The chain links TRBV6-5 to TRBJ1-5; D possibly corresponds to TRBD1 (5 bases). V dropped 5 bases and J dropped 7 bases, with 15 bases sitting between them. In germline, CDR1 is MNHEY, CDR2 SVGAGI. The CDR3 is 14 amino acids. The CDR3 sequence: CASSTHGGKQPQHF. CDR3 nucleotide sequence: TGTGCCAGCAGTACCCACGGGGGAAAACAGCCCCAGCATTTT.

The chain is built from TRBV7-3 and TRBJ2-2; 8 positions match TRBD1. Germline V gives CDR1 SGHTA, CDR2 FQGTGA. V was pared by 5 bases and J by 5 bases, with 7 bases of the junction left unmatched. The CDR3 is 15 residues long. CDR3 in DNA: TGTGCCAGCAGCGCCGGACAGGGAAGGACCGGGGAGCTGTTTTTT. Protein sequence: CASSAGQGRTGELFF.

J is TRBJ1-1 and V is TRBV4-3; TRBD1 might be the D (5 bases). The CDR3 totals 15 residues. Germline V lookup: CDR1 LGHNA, CDR2 YSLEER. The V and J ends lost 3 bases and 1 base respectively, with 12 bases between them. CDR3 in DNA: TGCGCCAGCAGCCACTTAAACACAGGGAACACTGAAGCTTTCTTT. Translated, it gives CASSHLNTGNTEAFF.

This clone came up once. The genes are TRBV4-1 and TRBJ1-6; D not resolved. Germline CDR1 reads MGHRA; CDR2 reads YSYEKL. V was cut by 5 bases and J by 9 bases, with 8 bases left in between. This CDR3 is 12 amino acids long. The CDR3 sequence: CASSGGSSPLHF. DNA for the CDR3: TGCGCCAGCAGCGGTGGAAGTTCACCCCTCCACTTT.

V gene TRBV28 combines with J gene TRBJ1-6; the match to TRBD1 covers 9 bases. CDR1 and CDR2 from the germline V gene are MDHEN and SYDVKM. CDR3 length: 13 residues. V dropped 5 bases and J dropped 12; count of bases not matched to a gene: 5. The DNA for the CDR3 is TGTGCCAGCAGTCCATACAGGGGGCAACCCCTCCACTTT. Its translation is CASSPYRGQPLHF.

This sequence joins TRBV6-5 and TRBJ2-2; the D gene could be TRBD1 or TRBD2 (5 bases each). Germline assignment: CDR1 MNHEY and CDR2 SVGAGI. V gave up 8 bases and J gave up 0 bases, with 7 bases separating them. The CDR3 contains 13 residues. Here the CDR3 reads CASGTANTGELFF. The DNA for the CDR3 is TGTGCCAGCGGGACGGCGAACACCGGGGAGCTGTTTTTT.

The chain employs TRBV2 and TRBJ1-5; no definite D call. Trimming stripped 7 bases from V and 5 bases from J, with 15 bases between. CDR1 and CDR2 from the germline V gene are SNHLY and FYNNEI. This CDR3 spans 14 amino acids. CDR3 region: CASTAPGGYQPQHF. CDR3 DNA: TGTGCCAGCACCGCCCCGGGTGGTTATCAGCCCCAGCATTTT.

This sequence joins TRBV5-8 and TRBJ1-5; D is perhaps TRBD1 (6 bases). Per the germline V gene, CDR1 is SGHTS and CDR2 is YDEGEE. The CDR3 is 15 residues long. Trimming cost V 2 bases and J 4 bases, with 13 bases left between them. Here the CDR3 reads CASSFGQLPNQPQHF. CDR3 in DNA: TGTGCCAGCAGCTTTGGACAGTTACCTAATCAGCCCCAGCATTTT.

The chain has TRBV27 and TRBJ1-5; TRBD1 agrees at 10 bases. Germline V gene lookup returns CDR1 MNHEY and CDR2 SMNVEV (reference sequence). Unmatched junction bases numbered 4, after V lost 5 bases and J lost 6 bases. The CDR3 runs to 14 residues. The CDR3 nucleotides read TGTGCCAGCAGTCCGGGGGACAGGGGTCAGCCCCAGCATTTT. Translated, it gives CASSPGDRGQPQHF.

The chain's CDR3 is CASSLIDWKTGELFF. CDR3 DNA: TGTGCCAGCAGCTTGATAGATTGGAAGACCGGGGAGCTGTTTTTT. V gene TRBV5-6 combines with J gene TRBJ2-2, with no clear D. Between the trimmed V and J ends, which lost 1 base and 5 bases, there was a span of 12 bases. Germline assignment: CDR1 SGHDT and CDR2 YYEEEE. This CDR3 region has 15 residues.

V usage is TRBV19 and J usage is TRBJ1-2; maybe TRBD1 (6 bases). Germline loops: CDR1 LNHDA, CDR2 SQIVND (reference sequence). This CDR3 is 12 amino acids long. Trimming left V 5 bases short and J 6 bases short, with 10 bases between. The CDR3, as DNA: TGTGCCAGTAGTGGGGGGGGCCATGGCTACACCTTC. As protein: CASSGGGHGYTF.

J is TRBJ1-1 and V is TRBV7-9; D is unresolved. The CDR3 runs 15 residues. From germline, CDR1 is SEHNR and CDR2 FQNEAQ (reference sequence). The V end was cut by 5 bases, the J end by 4 bases, with 17 bases between. The DNA of the CDR3 is TGTGCCAGCAGCCAACCTTCCACCTTGGGCACTGAAGCTTTCTTT. It codes for CASSQPSTLGTEAFF.

V gene TRBV19 combines with J gene TRBJ1-5, with 8 bases identical to TRBD1. The germline gives CDR1 LNHDA, CDR2 SQIVND (reference sequence). The CDR3 runs 15 residues. V gave up 6 bases and J gave up 4 bases; unmatched junction bases: 8. The CDR3 nucleotides are TGTGCCAGTAGAACCGGACAGGGCTCTAATCAGCCCCAGCATTTT. This codes for CASRTGQGSNQPQHF. Filled out from reference TRBV19 and TRBJ1-5, the complete variable domain reads DGGITQSPKYLFRKEGQNVTLSCEQNLNHDAMYWYRQDPGQGLRLIYYSQIVNDFQKGDIAEGYSVSREKKESFPLTVTSAQKNPTAFYLCASRTGQGSNQPQHFGDGTRLSIL.